The entry that follows covers one TCR beta chain sequence. Antigen specificity is unknown. Germline loops: CDR1 SEHNR, CDR2 FQNEAQ (reference sequence). This CDR3 is 14 amino acids long. Trimming removed 1 base from V and 9 bases from J, with 10 bases in between. These data are taken from a study of cytomegalovirus exposure and HLA in healthy donors. Study-wide findings and caveats: Reports described diagnosis of cytomegalovirus status by the classifier as highly specific and sensitive. The dataset shows that most TCR sequences were rare, while some public TCRs occurred in many donors. A list of 150 or so TCR beta chains associated with cytomegalovirus was given.

Here immunoSEQ multiplex PCR was the method, and the copy in TCRdb shows in-frame clones only, minus some. The sample contains 110,000 to 150,000 clones, roughly 89% of which appear only once. This rearrangement joins TRBV7-9 to TRBJ1-6; perhaps TRBD1 as D (6 bases). The origin of this receptor is a woman between 18 and 30 years old in good health and CMV-seropositive. The material sequenced was PBMCs. The CDR3 bases are TGTGCCAGCAGCTTAGTTCGCAGGGGTTCACCCCTCCACTTT. Translation: CASSLVRRGSPLHF.